Following are 16 T cell receptor beta chains from one sample sequenced in a study of post-analysis software for immune sequencing data. Study observations and caveats: A handful of TRBV segments, including TRBV5-6, TRBV5-1 and TRBV20-1, were more frequent in patients than controls.

TCR beta cDNA libraries included unique molecular identifiers. TCRdb re-derived calls from the PCR reads in MiXCR, one entry per CDR3 protein. The top ten hold around 3.7% of the sample, which has about 210,000 distinct CDR3 sequences, approximately 30% seen once. These receptors are not linked to any known antigen. Specimen: blood. The receptors stem from a girl under 18 with multiple sclerosis.

The rearrangement uses TRBV28 and TRBJ1-2; TRBD1 matches at 8 bases. CDR3 length: 13 residues. Germline V gives CDR1 MDHEN, CDR2 SYDVKM. The V and J ends lost 10 bases and 0 bases, in that order; junction bases with no gene match: 4. The DNA for the CDR3 is TGTGCCACCATGACAGGGGCTAACTATGGCTACACCTTC. Its translation: CATMTGANYGYTF.

This rearrangement joins TRBV28 to TRBJ1-1; D not certain. The V end was cut by 6 bases, the J end by 0 bases, with 5 bases between. From germline, CDR1 is MDHEN and CDR2 SYDVKM. The CDR3 loop spans 12 amino acids. The CDR3 bases are TGTGCCAGCAGATCCCTGAACACTGAAGCTTTCTTT. Protein sequence: CASRSLNTEAFF.

This clonotype was detected a few times. The chain carries TRBV5-5 and TRBJ2-1, with 9 bases identical to TRBD1. With 4 bases clipped from V and 13 bases from J, the junction kept 18 bases outside the gene matches. CDR1 is SGHKS and CDR2 is YYEKEE in the germline V gene (reference sequence). This CDR3 has 16 amino acids. CDR3 nucleotides: TGTGCCAGCAGCAGAACCGGGACAGGGTTACAAGAGACCCAGTTCTTC. Its translation is CASSRTGTGLQETQFF.

The rearrangement joins TRBV2 to TRBJ2-2; TRBD1 agrees at 7 bases. V gave up 9 bases and J gave up 4 bases; unmatched junction bases: 11. The germline CDR1 and CDR2 sequences are SNHLY and FYNNEI. The CDR3 contains 15 residues. DNA of the CDR3: TGTGCCAGTGAGTCGAGACAGGGTTTCACCGGGGAGCTGTTTTTT. This gives the protein CASESRQGFTGELFF.

In its sample, this clonotype was seen a few times. The chain recombines TRBV15 with TRBJ2-2, with 9 nucleotides matching TRBD1. Germline V lookup: CDR1 LNHNV, CDR2 YYDKDF (reference sequence). Trimming at V came to 8 bases and at J to 6 bases, leaving 4 bases not matched to a gene. This CDR3 region has 13 residues. The CDR3: CATGTGHPGELFF. DNA for the CDR3: TGTGCCACCGGGACAGGGCATCCCGGGGAGCTGTTTTTT.

This clonotype has more than one count but fewer than ten. This chain connects TRBV7-8 to TRBJ2-1; the match to TRBD2 covers 14 bases. This CDR3 spans 16 amino acids. CDR1 SGHVS and CDR2 FQNEAQ come from the germline V gene. V lost 0 bases, J lost 8 bases, and 3 bases stayed unmatched. CDR3 nucleotide sequence: TGTGCCAGCAGCTTAGCGGGACTAGCGGGAGCCTATGAGCAGTTCTTC. Its translation is CASSLAGLAGAYEQFF.

This clonotype has just a few counts. J is TRBJ1-1 and V is TRBV5-5; D perhaps matches TRBD1 (5 bases). Trimming took off 7 bases at V and 11 bases at J, with 27 bases between the two ends. Germline CDR1 and CDR2: SGHKS and YYEKEE (reference sequence). CDR3 length: 15 amino acids. The CDR3 nucleotides are TGTGCCAGCGTCTCTGATACAGGCCTCCCCTTTGGGGCTTTCTTT. Translation gives CASVSDTGLPFGAFF.

There are many counts of this clonotype. An end of the junction differs from the germline gene, which may be a read error. The rearrangement links TRBV7-6 to TRBJ2-1; D is undetermined. The CDR3 is 15 residues long. Per germline, CDR1 SGHVS and CDR2 FNYEAQ. The CDR3 here is CASSLGAFSYNEQFF. CDR3 bases: TGTGCTAGCAGCTTAGGTGCGTTCTCCTACAATGAGCAGTTCTTC.

Concerning this clonotype itself: The junction differs from germline at one of its ends, possibly a read error. The rearrangement joins TRBV10-3 to TRBJ2-1; no reliable D call. CDR3 length: 14 amino acids. CDR1 and CDR2 (germline): ENHRY, SYGVKD. CDR3 sequence (DNA): TGTGCCGTCAGTGACCCGAGGTCATACAATGAGCAGTTCTTC. It codes for CAVSDPRSYNEQFF.

V is TRBV5-1 and J is TRBJ2-5, with 7 bases identical to TRBD1. The assigned J gene may be wrong: the sequence end matches TRBJ2-7 better. The V gene's germline CDR1 is SGHRS and CDR2 YFSETQ. CDR3 length: 14 residues. CDR3 sequence: CASSWSGTAYEQYF. DNA for the CDR3: TGCGCCAGCAGCTGGAGTGGGACAGCCTACGAGCAGTACTTC.

The gene calls are TRBV2 and TRBJ1-1; D is ambiguous. The germline gives CDR1 SNHLY, CDR2 FYNNEI. Between the trimmed V and J ends, which lost 7 bases and 5 bases, there was a span of 14 bases. The CDR3 consists of 13 residues. CDR3 coding DNA: TGTGCCAGCAATGGTCGAGGGCGAACTGAAGCTTTCTTT. It yields the protein CASNGRGRTEAFF. The full variable domain, with the rest looked up from reference TRBV2 and TRBJ1-1, is EPEVTQTPSHQVTQMGQEVILRCVPISNHLYFYWYRQILGQKVEFLVSFYNNEISEKSEIFDDQFSVERPDGSNFTLKIRSTKLEDSAMYFCASNGRGRTEAFFGQGTRLTVV.

Concerning this clonotype itself: This could be a read error, since a much larger clone is one nucleotide away. This sequence joins TRBV3-1 and TRBJ2-7, with no clear D. Looked up from germline, CDR1 is LGHDT and CDR2 is YNNKEL (reference sequence). The CDR3 length is 14 residues. The CDR3 region has the DNA TGTGCCGGCAGCCTCGGGCAGAGCTCCTACGAGCAGTACTTC. Amino acids: CAGSLGQSSYEQYF.

The rearrangement joins TRBV6-2 or TRBV6-3 to TRBJ1-2, with D uncertain. Germline CDR1 MNHEY, CDR2 SVGEGT. CDR3 length equals 12 residues. Trimming stripped 10 bases from V and 0 bases from J, with 9 bases between. Here the CDR3 reads CATYRTNYGYTF. The DNA of the CDR3 is TGTGCCACCTACAGAACTAACTATGGCTACACCTTC.

The chain employs TRBV20-1 and TRBJ2-7; D may be TRBD2 (5 bases). There are 13 residues in the CDR3. Germline V gene data show CDR1 as DFQATT and CDR2 as SNEGSKA (reference sequence). Trimming took 3 bases from V and 2 from J, leaving 11 bases between them. In nucleotides, the CDR3 is TGCAGTGCTAGGCGGGCAGAGGCCTACGAGCAGTACTTC. This encodes CSARRAEAYEQYF.

This clonotype was seen at least ten times. The V gene is TRBV6-5, the J gene TRBJ1-5; tentatively, D is TRBD1 (6 bases). The V end was cut by 6 bases, the J end by 0 bases, with 12 bases between. The CDR3 runs 15 residues. Germline-derived CDR1 and CDR2 are MNHEY and SVGAGI. The CDR3 DNA reads TGTGCCAGCAGAGTAGACAGGAGTAGCAATCAGCCCCAGCATTTT. Its protein product is CASRVDRSSNQPQHF.

This clonotype was observed a few times. The chain's CDR3 is CSTSQGAETQYF. In DNA, the CDR3 is TGCAGCACATCACAGGGGGCGGAGACCCAGTACTTC. This chain joins TRBV29-1 and TRBJ2-5, with TRBD1 identical over 9 bases. The CDR3 runs to 12 residues. The ends lost 8 bases at V and 5 bases at J; junction bases unmatched: 6. CDR1 is SQVTM and CDR2 is ANQGSEA in the germline V gene.